This T cell receptor (beta chain) was retrieved from a study of cytomegalovirus exposure and HLA in healthy donors (dated by TCRdb to between 2016 and 2019). Notes on the research overall: In an earlier analysis of about 560 of the donors, roughly 300 Gb of sequence data and 100 million or so unique TCR beta sequences from about 179 million T cells were reported. About 280 gigabases of sequencing data and 91 million or so unique TCR sequences made up an early release that covered around 640 HLA-typed donors. Among the approximately 420 genotyped donors, approximately 81% belonged to the genetic ancestry cluster associated with self-reported Caucasian donors. The study was designed to test whether signatures of past pathogen exposure could be identified by cataloging public T cell receptors. Using immunosequencing, the study profiled T cell repertoires from roughly 650 subjects and related those repertoires to cytomegalovirus serostatus. In addition to the first cohort of 650 to 800 subjects, a separate validation cohort of 120 different subjects was used. To predict cytomegalovirus infection status, the study combined high-throughput TCR immunosequencing, statistical association of individual TCRs with disease status, and machine learning. A later analysis re-analyzed previously published TCR beta repertoires from 600 to 850 donors and added high-resolution HLA genotyping to study TCR occurrence patterns. The later analysis used no new phenotypic data to find candidate immune exposures, relying instead on TCR beta sequences and their occurrence across donors. In an earlier analysis of a few hundred of the donors, high-throughput TCR beta sequencing was used to judge whether each TCR beta V gene segment behaved as functional or pseudogenic. Donor age, sex, ethnicity and CMV serostatus were compiled alongside the repertoire data. Genome-wide SNP genotypes for about three fifths of the roughly 670 donors were used in a later genetic analysis, which treated that subset as a discovery cohort. All discovery cohort repertoires had been generated using a single sequencing platform. HLA typing included class I and class II loci at four-digit resolution. The number of typed donors differed by locus: about 620-640 for A, B, C, DRB1 and DQB1; 522 for DQA1; 606 for DPA1; and about 450 for DPB1. Five DR-DQ haplotypes were treated as single units for association and clustering because of strong linkage in the cohort. Among about 400 genotyped donors of the cohort, an average of around 220,000 unique TCR beta nucleotide sequences was sequenced per donor, of which 15% to 20% were non-productive. The research as a whole found: Linkage disequilibrium might explain the correlated functional status among segregating V segments, but an unknown experimental factor could not be excluded. The classifier was reported to diagnose cytomegalovirus status with high specificity and sensitivity in both the original and validation cohorts. V-gene and J-gene trimming of TCR beta chains was associated with a missense DCLRE1C variant in a later genetic analysis, and the association was replicated in an independent cohort. Immune exposure information for the cohort was limited to CMV serostatus. The 87-base-pair reads could not distinguish some IMGT-functional V segments, including TRBV6-2 and TRBV6-3, so those segments were excluded. Only TCR beta chains were sequenced in this cohort, and the absence of alpha or paired-chain data limited detectable features. A few of the identified cytomegalovirus-associated TCR beta chains were confirmed in vitro to be specific for cytomegalovirus antigens. In a later analysis, the rate of TCR association differed among HLA loci, with DRB1 alleles having the most associated TCRs and HLA-C alleles having the fewest. A further reported finding was that TCR beta sequences accurately predicted the HLA-A and HLA-B alleles for most subjects in the first cohort. Because HLA typing was unavailable for some donors at each locus, only the typed subset was used in association tests. Because counts were too low, some 16 rarely observed V segments, including chromosome 9 orphons, were excluded from the earlier analysis of 587 of the donors. A cluster of highly shared sequence variants was judged likely to represent a technical artifact of the sequencing pipeline. In an earlier analysis of about 600 of the donors, most TCR beta V segments appeared in productive rearrangements about 87% or about 30% of the time, broadly matching IMGT annotations. Most TCR sequences were observed very rarely across donors, whereas some public TCRs were present in many individuals. Roughly uniform sequencing depth across donors was assumed in presence/absence analyses, although this assumption may not hold. The authors suggested that the approach could potentially be generalized to other disease states and immunological phenotypes. A later analysis associated 15,000 to 20,000 TCR beta sequences with specific HLA alleles at a false discovery rate of 0.05. When HLA alleles, especially DR and DQ, strongly co-occurred, attributing TCR associations to individual alleles was difficult. The study gave a list of roughly 150 TCR beta chains associated with cytomegalovirus. In a later genetic analysis, fewer N-insertions in productive TCRs were reported among donors in an Asian-associated ancestry cluster than the 666-donor mean. In a later analysis, HLA-associated TCR beta chains showed more clonal expansion and lower generation probabilities than non-associated chains that were equally common. According to a later analysis, most CMV-associated TCR beta chains appeared to be HLA-restricted, and the HLA associations seemed to be driven largely by CMV exposure. Several of the top co-occurrence clusters appeared to be linked to parvovirus B19, influenza, CMV and Epstein-Barr virus, according to a later analysis.

The CDR3 contains 14 residues, cysteine and phenylalanine counted. Only the CDR3 DNA stays, 42 bases, in frame from base 1. V loses 0 bases, J loses 3 bases, and the germline ends lie 10 bases apart. Reading the germline V gene gives CDR1 SGHTS and CDR2 YDEGEE. Details on this clone: The target of this receptor is not known. Per-base qualities were not stored, and no clone one base away is much larger.

The library was made by the immunoSEQ multiplex PCR assay. For the multiplex PCR, a mixture combining 60 forward primers for TCR Vbeta segments and 13 reverse primers for TCR Jbeta segments was used. Amplification of the CDR3 region of rearranged TCR beta genes was performed with a multiplex PCR assay on genomic DNA. The Illumina HiSeq System was used to sequence the amplified TCR beta libraries as 87-base-pair reads. As for how the authors treated the data: Across the 500 to 750 repertoires, a later analysis counted approximately 83 million unique TCR beta chains, approximately 12 million of which were shared by at least two donors. Raw reads were error-corrected and collapsed into unique sequences by a nearest-neighbor algorithm in which closely related sequences were merged to remove PCR and sequencing errors. CDR3 sequences were aligned to IMGT reference sequences to assign V, D and J gene segments. For a sequence to be retained, a match of at least six nucleotides was required to both a V gene segment and a J gene segment. Rearrangements were classified as productive when the CDR3 lacked stop codons and remained in frame with V and J, and all other rearrangements were classified as non-productive. CDR3 was defined by IMGT convention, running from the second conserved V-encoded cysteine to the conserved J-encoded phenylalanine. The earlier analysis of about 590 of the donors excluded sequences that lacked an unambiguous match to a single V gene segment. An earlier analysis of fewer than 750 of the donors classified V segments as functional when productive rearrangements were above 56.7% and as segregating when the standard deviation between donors was above 5%. A statistical classification framework was developed to diagnose cytomegalovirus status using the catalog of TCR beta chain sequences. In a later analysis, TCR nucleotide sequences were compared against IMGT/GENE-DB human TR gene sequences so that V and J genes could be assigned. In a later analysis, CDR3 sequences and most-parsimonious VDJ recombination scenarios were assigned using the TCRdist pipeline. A later analysis defined each TCR beta chain by its CDR3 amino acid sequence plus V-gene family, and excluded reads lacking a unique V-gene family. In a later analysis, fewer than 650 highly shared, low-generation-probability nucleotide sequences were removed to address suspected cross-contamination and a sequencing artifact. In a later analysis, a clonal expansion index for each public chain was calculated from normalized within-repertoire ranks of inferred template counts. In a later analysis, generation probabilities were computed with a VDJ recombination model fitted to out-of-frame rearrangements, and the resulting probabilities were checked against IGoR. A later analysis scored TCR-TCR, TCR-HLA and TCR-CMV co-occurrence with hypergeometric tests, applying a repertoire-size bias correction to TCR pairs. To estimate false discovery rates, a later analysis permuted the HLA or CMV assignments 20 times. In a later analysis, co-occurring TCRs were grouped with DBSCAN, and TCRdist sequence similarity was added when clustering was performed within HLA-allele-positive subsets. Co-occurrence clustering excluded repertoires with fewer than 30,000 or more than 120,000 public chains, plus five with anomalous nucleotide sharing. TCRdb's version of the immuneACCESS table is confined to in-frame rearrangements and falls short of the full clone set. An unresolved V gene accounts for under half of the shortfall where checked; the remainder is of unknown origin. V and J calls plus clone size are reproduced from that table; the DNA served to infer D and trimming. The sample table records fewer than 250,000 clones; almost 75% of these occur just once. In total, the top ten clones hold approximately 3.1% of the sample.

In total, about 650 healthy bone marrow donors made up the cohort. At the time of sampling, all cohort members were nominally healthy, though unrecorded immune exposures were likely present. The donor was CMV seropositive and was included in the group of around 300 seropositive cohort members. A peripheral blood sample was provided by each donor, and peripheral blood mononuclear cells were used for TCR beta sequencing. The Qiagen DNeasy Blood Extraction Kit was used to extract genomic DNA from the blood cell samples. The clonotype originates from a woman in her 30s in good health and CMV-seropositive. The rearranged chain carries TRBV5-8 and TRBJ2-7; TRBD2 is a weak D gene call, 5 bases matching. Sequencing input: PBMCs. Read as DNA, the sequence is TGTGCCAGCAGCTTGGATGGAGGTAACTACGAGCAGTACTTC. The translation is CASSLDGGNYEQYF.